This T cell receptor (beta chain) was sequenced during a study of OX40 agonist ivuxolimab in advanced cancers. Overall study context: Administration of intravenous ivuxolimab to patients occurred every 2 weeks at 0.01 to 10 mg/kg. The group had a mean age of 60 years, ranged from roughly 20 to 80, and was 80% to 90% male. Findings of the study overall: More expanded clones were seen, on average, in CD8+ T cells than in CD4+.

As concerns this clone: The antigen remains unidentified.

Only in-frame clones appear in the TCRdb table, and some are missing; sequencing was by immunoSEQ multiplex PCR. The sample records over 55,000 clones, 85% to 90% being singletons. V was cut by 6 bases and J by 11 bases, with 13 bases left in between. This CDR3 is built from 11 residues. Germline assignment: CDR1 MNHNS and CDR2 SASEGT. This clonotype was obtained from an adult with an advanced solid tumor such as melanoma, head and neck, liver or kidney cancer. The chain carries TRBV6-1 and TRBJ2-5; D may be TRBD2 (5 bases). Sequencing used CD4+ or CD8+ T cells sorted from blood, obtained in a trial of the OX40 agonist ivuxolimab. The CDR3 DNA reads TGTGCCAGCAGACTGGCGGAGGAGCAGTACTTC. Translating it yields CASRLAEEQYF.